A selection of T cell receptor beta chains follows, all from one sample in a study of OX40 agonist ivuxolimab in advanced cancers. TCRdb's copy holds only in-frame clones and misses some; the assay was immunoSEQ multiplex PCR. Of some 73,000 clones in the sample, 80% to 90% are singletons; the top ten hold approximately 11%. Sequenced here: CD4+ or CD8+ T cells sorted from blood, sampled in a trial of the OX40 agonist ivuxolimab. These receptors all stem from an adult with an advanced solid tumor such as melanoma, head and neck, liver or kidney cancer. CDR3s include the opening cysteine and the closing phenylalanine or tryptophan. A D gene is named only where the DNA matches it firmly. Only some rows state a clone size, as once, few, many or a class for expanded clones.

d_gene: NA; j_gene: TRBJ2-1; abundance: NA; v_gene: TRBV6-1; CDR3aa: CASRLDYNEQFF; CDR3nt: TGTGCCAGCAGGCTAGACTACAATGAGCAGTTCTTC
d_gene: NA; j_gene: TRBJ2-7; abundance: NA; v_gene: TRBV19; CDR3aa: CASSQTATYEQYF; CDR3nt: TGTGCCAGTTCACAGACGGCTACCTACGAGCAGTACTTC
d_gene: TRBD1; j_gene: TRBJ2-7; abundance: NA; v_gene: TRBV19; CDR3aa: CASSGRQGFFYEQYF; CDR3nt: TGTGCCAGTAGTGGAAGACAGGGATTTTTCTACGAGCAGTACTTC
d_gene: NA; j_gene: TRBJ2-7; abundance: once; v_gene: TRBV27; CDR3aa: CASSLGYRYTYEQYF; CDR3nt: TGTGCCAGCAGTTTAGGGTACAGATATACCTACGAGCAGTACTTC
d_gene: NA; j_gene: TRBJ2-1; abundance: NA; v_gene: TRBV6-1; CDR3aa: CASSFIPLDEQFF; CDR3nt: TGTGCCAGCAGTTTTATTCCCCTAGATGAGCAGTTCTTC
d_gene: NA; j_gene: TRBJ2-1; abundance: NA; v_gene: TRBV30; CDR3aa: CAWSLSGSYNEQFF; CDR3nt: TGTGCCTGGAGCTTGAGCGGCTCCTACAATGAGCAGTTCTTC
d_gene: NA; j_gene: TRBJ2-2; abundance: NA; v_gene: TRBV27; CDR3aa: CASSSYTGELFF; CDR3nt: TGTGCCAGCAGTTCCTACACCGGGGAGCTGTTTTTT
d_gene: NA; j_gene: TRBJ1-2; abundance: NA; v_gene: TRBV7-3; CDR3aa: CASSLMGGNNYGYTF; CDR3nt: TGTGCCAGCAGCTTAATGGGCGGGAATAACTATGGCTACACCTTC
d_gene: TRBD1; j_gene: TRBJ1-1; abundance: NA; v_gene: TRBV27; CDR3aa: CASSPPRDRGTTEAFF; CDR3nt: TGTGCCAGCAGTCCTCCACGGGACAGGGGAACCACTGAAGCTTTCTTT
d_gene: NA; j_gene: TRBJ1-1; abundance: NA; v_gene: TRBV5-4; CDR3aa: CASSLVMDTEAFF; CDR3nt: TGTGCCAGCAGCTTGGTTATGGACACTGAAGCTTTCTTT